This T cell receptor beta chain appears in the sequencing data of a study of T cells in localized non-small cell lung cancer. This clone was observed at least ten times. Its target is unknown. The method was immunoSEQ multiplex PCR; TCRdb's version includes in-frame clones alone and lacks a portion of them. The sample carries tens of thousands of clones, roughly 77% recorded once. Study-wide results and caveats: Uninvolved adjacent lung showed peak T cell clonality, exceeding tumor. Median about 58 top-100 tumor clones were shared with paired adjacent lung. Longer overall survival was linked to higher blood T cell density.

The starting material was PBMCs, obtained before any cancer treatment. The TCR sequence derives from a woman aged 40-69 years with stage II squamous cell lung carcinoma.

The CDR3 sequence: CASSLSPLLGSRGYTF. The CDR3 DNA reads as TGTGCCAGCAGTTTATCTCCTTTGTTGGGGTCGCGGGGCTACACCTTC. The chain recombines TRBV28 with TRBJ1-2; D unresolved. CDR1 and CDR2 from the germline V gene are MDHEN and SYDVKM. Deletions cut 1 base from V and 8 bases from J, with 20 bases between. CDR3 size: 16 residues.